Presented here are 24 T cell receptor beta chains from one specimen sequenced in a study of Graves' ophthalmopathy and Graves' hyperthyroidism. The authors amplified TCR beta CDR3 regions, and they did so from RNA transcripts for repertoire sequencing. RT-PCR in the first round used HTBI primers; a second-round multiplex PCR followed. TCRdb re-called the multiplex PCR reads with MiXCR, one entry per CDR3 protein. The table has roughly 600,000 distinct CDR3 sequences, about two fifths seen once; the top ten hold roughly 4.5%. Sequenced: peripheral blood or thyroid tissue (not recorded which). These receptors were obtained from an adult man with Graves' hyperthyroidism.

This clonotype appeared a single time. The chain carries TRBV2 and TRBJ1-2, with 9 bases identical to TRBD1. The germline CDR1 and CDR2 sequences are SNHLY and FYNNEI. V lost 7 bases to trimming and J lost 7 bases; unmatched junction nucleotides: 16. CDR3 length: 16 residues. The CDR3 DNA follows: TGTGCCAGCAAACTAAGGACAGGGGTCGTCTCCTCTGGCTACACCTTC. Translated: CASKLRTGVVSSGYTF.

The V gene is TRBV5-5, the J gene TRBJ1-1; no definite D call. The CDR3 is 14 amino acids. Germline-derived CDR1 and CDR2 are SGHKS and YYEKEE (reference sequence). Trimming removed 2 bases at V and 0 bases at J, with 8 bases between. The CDR3 spells CASSFRQMNTEAFF. The DNA for the CDR3 is TGTGCCAGCAGCTTTAGGCAGATGAACACTGAAGCTTTCTTT.

There are a few counts of this clonotype. The chain links TRBV7-9 to TRBJ2-2; 10 bases are a match to TRBD2. This CDR3 contains 16 residues. Trimming at V came to 8 bases and at J to 5 bases, leaving 11 bases not matched to a gene. Per the germline V gene, CDR1 is SEHNR and CDR2 is FQNEAQ (reference sequence). The DNA of the CDR3 is TGTGCCAGCGGTAGCGGGAGGATTGGGCAGACCGGGGAGCTGTTTTTT. This codes for CASGSGRIGQTGELFF.

J is TRBJ1-4 and V is TRBV29-1, with unresolved D. V was pared by 6 bases and J by 3 bases, with 8 bases between. CDR3 length: 12 amino acids. Per germline, CDR1 SQVTM and CDR2 ANQGSEA. The CDR3, as DNA: TGCAGCGTATCGGGCCCTAATGAAAAACTGTTTTTT. Its translation: CSVSGPNEKLFF.

In this sample, this clonotype turned up many times. This chain joins TRBV5-1 and TRBJ2-7; 14 nucleotides match TRBD2. The germline CDR1 and CDR2 sequences are SGHRS and YFSETQ. CDR3 size: 14 residues. Trimming at V came to 4 bases and at J to 5 bases, leaving 2 bases not matched to a gene. In DNA form, the CDR3 reads TGCGCCAGCAGCCCGGGACTAGCGGGGGACGAGCAGTACTTC. Translated, it gives CASSPGLAGDEQYF.

The chain combines TRBV19 with TRBJ1-1, with D tentatively TRBD1 (5 bases). Trimming took 5 bases from V and 3 from J, leaving 22 bases between them. The germline V gene encodes CDR1 LNHDA and CDR2 SQIVND (reference sequence). The CDR3 contains 17 residues. Here the CDR3 reads CASSSHNLRVVDTEAFF. Written as DNA, the CDR3 is TGTGCCAGTAGTTCACACAACCTCAGGGTAGTGGACACTGAAGCTTTCTTT.

V gene TRBV24-1 combines with J gene TRBJ2-2; a weak D match, TRBD1 (6 bases). The CDR3 loop spans 14 amino acids. Per germline, CDR1 KGHDR and CDR2 SFDVKD. Trimming shortened V by 3 bases and J by 3 bases, and 7 bases separated the two germline ends. CDR3 in DNA: TGTGCCACCAGTGATGGGACATACACCGGGGAGCTGTTTTTT. Protein product: CATSDGTYTGELFF.

This clonotype was recorded at least ten times. The chain uses TRBV11-2 and TRBJ2-2; D is ambiguous. The V and J ends lost 4 bases and 3 bases respectively, with 12 bases between them. Germline V gene data show CDR1 as SGHAT and CDR2 as FQNNGV. The CDR3 is 15 amino acids. Here the CDR3 DNA reads TGTGCCAGCAGCTCACCGGACGGACACACCGGGGAGCTGTTTTTT. It translates to CASSSPDGHTGELFF.

CDR3 region: CASSLGNSPNNEQFF. In nucleotides, the CDR3 is TGTGCCAGCAGCTTAGGAAATAGTCCCAACAATGAGCAGTTCTTC. The V and J genes are TRBV7-9 and TRBJ2-7; D ambiguous. The assigned J gene may be wrong: the sequence end matches TRBJ2-1 better. The CDR3 is made up of 15 amino acids. The germline V gene has CDR1 SEHNR and CDR2 FQNEAQ (reference sequence).

This clonotype was seen repeatedly, ten times or more. The CDR3 bases are TGTGCCAGCACCGGGACTAGCGGGAGGATGCAAGAGACCCAGTACTTC. It specifies CASTGTSGRMQETQYF. V is TRBV7-6 and J is TRBJ2-5, with 15 bases that match TRBD2. Germline CDR1 SGHVS, CDR2 FNYEAQ. The CDR3 totals 16 residues. V gave up 7 bases and J gave up 2 bases; unmatched junction bases: 5.

The gene calls are TRBV7-2 and TRBJ2-6; 9 nucleotides align to TRBD1. Trimming removed 5 bases from V and 0 bases from J; junction bases left unmatched: 8. The CDR3 spans 18 residues. CDR1 is SGHTA and CDR2 is FQGNSA in the germline V gene. CDR3 sequence (DNA): TGTGCCAGCAGCCTAACAGGGGGCACCAGCTCTGGGGCCAACGTCCTGACTTTC. Translating gives CASSLTGGTSSGANVLTF. The full variable domain, in which reference TRBV7-2 and TRBJ2-6 provide the parts outside the CDR3, is GAGVSQSPSNKVTEKGKDVELRCDPISGHTALYWYRQSLGQGLEFLIYFQGNSAPDKSGLPSDRFSAERTGGSVSTLTIQRTQQEDSAVYLCASSLTGGTSSGANVLTFGAGSRLTVL.

The chain uses TRBV7-9 and TRBJ2-2, with 9 bases fitting TRBD2. The germline gives CDR1 SEHNR, CDR2 FQNEAQ (reference sequence). This CDR3 comprises 15 residues. The V and J ends lost 3 bases and 11 bases, in that order; junction bases with no gene match: 10. This chain's CDR3 is CASSFGSGRRDELFF. In DNA, the CDR3 is TGTGCCAGCAGCTTCGGCAGCGGGAGGCGGGATGAGCTGTTTTTT. The complete variable domain, with remaining parts taken from reference TRBV7-9 and TRBJ2-2, reads DTGVSQNPRHKITKRGQNVTFRCDPISEHNRLYWYRQTLGQGPEFLTYFQNEAQLEKSRLLSDRFSAERPKGSFSTLEIQRTEQGDSAMYLCASSFGSGRRDELFFGEGSRLTVL.

In its sample, this clonotype was seen many times. The genes are TRBV2 and TRBJ1-1; unclear D gene. Germline CDR1 reads SNHLY; CDR2 reads FYNNEI. V was cut by 3 bases and J by 0 bases, with 8 bases left in between. The CDR3 contains 14 residues. The DNA for the CDR3 is TGTGCCAGCAGTGACCAGGTCCTGAACACTGAAGCTTTCTTT. This codes for CASSDQVLNTEAFF. Full variable domain (missing parts from reference TRBV2 and TRBJ1-1): EPEVTQTPSHQVTQMGQEVILRCVPISNHLYFYWYRQILGQKVEFLVSFYNNEISEKSEIFDDQFSVERPDGSNFTLKIRSTKLEDSAMYFCASSDQVLNTEAFFGQGTRLTVV.

This chain uses TRBV28 with TRBJ1-2; D is unresolved. CDR1 is MDHEN and CDR2 is SYDVKM in the germline V gene. The CDR3 covers 11 residues. Trimming took 8 bases from V and 8 from J, leaving 12 bases between them. CDR3 DNA: TGTGCCAGCGGCCCCTTAGAGGGCTACACCTTC. Translation: CASGPLEGYTF.

This clonotype was counted ten times or more. The chain carries TRBV20-1 and TRBJ1-5; D not resolved. Deletions cut 0 bases from V and 4 bases from J, with 13 bases between. This CDR3 region has 15 residues. Germline V gives CDR1 DFQATT, CDR2 SNEGSKA (reference sequence). CDR3 loop: CSARDSVVTNQPQHF. The CDR3 DNA is TGCAGTGCTAGAGATAGCGTAGTCACTAATCAGCCCCAGCATTTT.

V is TRBV24-1 and J is TRBJ1-2; the D gene is possibly TRBD1 (5 bases). Per the germline V gene, CDR1 is KGHDR and CDR2 is SFDVKD. The CDR3 covers 14 residues. Trimming took 3 bases from V and 4 from J, leaving 11 bases between them. The CDR3 protein is CATSDNGAGYGYTF. CDR3 coding DNA: TGTGCCACCAGTGATAATGGGGCAGGCTATGGCTACACCTTC.

V gene TRBV15 combines with J gene TRBJ2-7; D assignment may be TRBD1 or TRBD2 (6 bases each). V was clipped by 2 bases and J by 3 bases, with 11 bases between them. The CDR3 covers 14 residues. In germline, CDR1 is LNHNV, CDR2 YYDKDF (reference sequence). The CDR3 DNA follows: TGTGCCACCAGCAGAAAAAGGGGGGACTACGAGCAGTACTTC. It is translated as CATSRKRGDYEQYF.

Note on this clonotype: Given a much more abundant clone one base away, this may be a read error. V usage is TRBV12-3 or TRBV12-4 and J usage is TRBJ2-7; D is possibly TRBD2 (5 bases). V lost 5 bases to trimming and J lost 6 bases, with 14 bases between them. The CDR3 runs 13 residues. Here the CDR3 reads CASSAIVGGEQYF. Written as DNA, the CDR3 is TGTGCCAGCAGTGCCATCGTTGGAGGCGAGCAGTACTTC.

This clonotype was detected only a few times. The rearrangement joins TRBV12-3 or TRBV12-4 to TRBJ1-5; TRBD1 agrees at 9 bases. This CDR3 comprises 16 residues. The ends lost 4 bases at V and 7 bases at J; junction bases unmatched: 11. The CDR3 spells CASSSLTGGLRQPQHF. DNA for the CDR3: TGTGCCAGCAGTTCGCTGACAGGGGGTCTTCGGCAGCCCCAGCATTTT.

This clonotype was seen a single time. The chain links TRBV20-1 to TRBJ2-5; D is perhaps TRBD2 (5 bases). CDR3 length equals 14 residues. Germline V gene data show CDR1 as DFQATT and CDR2 as SNEGSKA (reference sequence). Trimming pared 6 bases from V and 5 bases from J, leaving 19 bases between. CDR3 protein: CSANTEEDPETQYF. Written as DNA, the CDR3 is TGCAGTGCCAACACTGAGGAGGACCCGGAGACCCAGTACTTC.

This clonotype was seen a handful of times. A read error may be the cause here, since a much bigger clone is one base away. V and J are TRBV20-1 and TRBJ2-5, with 9 nucleotides matching TRBD2. Germline CDR1 and CDR2: DFQATT and SNEGSKA (reference sequence). CDR3 length: 12 residues. The chain's CDR3 is CSATSGQGTQYF. The DNA for the CDR3 is TGCAGTGCGACTAGCGGACAAGGGACCCAGTACTTC.

In this sample, this clonotype turned up once. The chain recombines TRBV7-2 with TRBJ2-7; 7 nucleotides line up with TRBD1. After removal of 3 bases from V and 5 bases from J, the junction contained 7 bases not matched to a gene. The CDR3 runs to 14 residues. Germline loops: CDR1 SGHTA, CDR2 FQGNSA. Here the CDR3 reads CASSFLDRTDEQYF. CDR3 in DNA: TGTGCCAGCAGCTTCTTGGACAGGACGGACGAGCAGTACTTC. Based on the CDR3 plus reference TRBV7-2 and TRBJ2-7, the full variable domain is GAGVSQSPSNKVTEKGKDVELRCDPISGHTALYWYRQSLGQGLEFLIYFQGNSAPDKSGLPSDRFSAERTGGSVSTLTIQRTQQEDSAVYLCASSFLDRTDEQYFGPGTRLTVT.

J is TRBJ2-5 and V is TRBV4-1; D might be TRBD2 (5 bases). The V gene lost 0 bases and the J gene lost 2 bases, with 13 bases spanning the gap. The CDR3 extends over 16 amino acids. Germline V gene data show CDR1 as MGHRA and CDR2 as YSYEKL. DNA for the CDR3: TGCGCCAGCAGCCAAGAAGCGGCAGCAGCGCAAGAGACCCAGTACTTC. Translating it yields CASSQEAAAAQETQYF.

Turning to this clonotype: A much larger clone lies a single base off, so this may be a read error. The chain links TRBV11-2 to TRBJ2-7, with a weak D call TRBD1 (6 bases). The CDR3 covers 14 residues. Germline V gene lookup returns CDR1 SGHAT and CDR2 FQNNGV. For the CDR3, the DNA is TGTGCCAACAGCTTCCCTCGGGACACTCGCGAGCAGTACTTC. Protein: CANSFPRDTREQYF.